This entry features one T cell receptor (beta chain) sequence. These data belong to a study of blood T cell repertoires in COVID-19. Study at large: Specimens from acute and convalescent COVID-19 originated in the United States, Italy and Spain. Sources were T cells, B-cell-depleted T cells, or PBMCs; the material itself was cDNA or gDNA.

V was shortened by 0 bases and J by 4 bases, with 10 bases between the two germline ends. Germline loops: CDR1 SGHRS, CDR2 YFSETQ. The CDR3 loop spans 14 amino acids. The repertoire was sequenced with immunoSEQ multiplex PCR; TCRdb's copy has only in-frame clones and lacks some. The data contain approximately 260,000 clones, 70% to 90% of them singletons. Sequenced input: peripheral blood. The TCR sequence derives from a woman in her 70s with acute or convalescent COVID-19. The chain joins TRBV5-1 to TRBJ1-2; D uncertain. CDR3 sequence (DNA): TGCGCCAGCAGCTTGGACGGCACTAGCTATGGCTACACCTTC. Protein: CASSLDGTSYGYTF.